These T cell receptor beta chains were read from a single sample in a study of monozygotic twins with cystic fibrosis. Sequencing was performed with immunoSEQ multiplex PCR; in TCRdb, only in-frame clones are kept and a portion is missing. The sample holds around 9,500 clones, around 98% seen once. Specimen: blood. The source of these receptors is a girl aged 2 to 9 with cystic fibrosis. Each CDR3 is given with its conserved first and last residue. D genes are given only for firm matches. Not all rows give a size; the values are once, few, many and, for expanded clones, a class.

cdr3_nt	cdr3_aa	d_call	cdr3_length	v_call	clone_size	j_call
TGTGCCTGGAGTGTACAGGGATATAGCAATCAGCCCCAGCATTTT	CAWSVQGYSNQPQHF	.	15	TRBV30	.	TRBJ1-5
TGTGCCAGCAGTTTACGGACATTCGGAAACACCATATATTTT	CASSLRTFGNTIYF	.	14	TRBV28	.	TRBJ1-3
TGTGCCAGCAGCCCCACCTGGGGCGCGGATGGCTACACCTTC	CASSPTWGADGYTF	.	14	TRBV7-2	.	TRBJ1-2
TGTGCCAGCAGTTACAATTGGCAGCCAAATGAAAAACTGTTTTTT	CASSYNWQPNEKLFF	.	15	TRBV6-5	.	TRBJ1-4
TGTGCCAGCAGCCCGAGGAGAGGAGAGCAGTTCTTC	CASSPRRGEQFF	.	12	TRBV7-2	.	TRBJ2-1
TGTGCTAGTGGTTTGGTACAAGCGGACTATGGCTACACCTTC	CASGLVQADYGYTF	.	14	TRBV12-5	.	TRBJ1-2
TGCGCCAGCAGAGACGGATTACAGGGGAGGAGGGAAAATGAGCAGTTCTTC	CASRDGLQGRRENEQFF	.	17	TRBV5-1	.	TRBJ2-1
TGTGCCAGCAGCTTAGGACAGGGGACGTACGAGCAGTACTTC	CASSLGQGTYEQYF	TRBD1	14	TRBV7-9	.	TRBJ2-7
TGTGCCTGGAGGACTAGCACAGATACGCAGTATTTT	CAWRTSTDTQYF	.	12	TRBV30	.	TRBJ2-3
TGTGCCAGTAGTAGCCCCCCAGGGTCTTTCCTTCCAGACGAGCAGTACTTC	CASSSPPGSFLPDEQYF	.	17	TRBV19	.	TRBJ2-7
TGCGCCAGCAGGGTACCTTACGACAGGGGGTTAGAAAATGAGCAGTTCTTC	CASRVPYDRGLENEQFF	TRBD1	17	TRBV5-1	.	TRBJ2-1
TGTGCCAGCAGCTTGGAAAGGGGGCAGGGGGCTCGCAATGAGCAGTTCTTC	CASSLERGQGARNEQFF	TRBD1	17	TRBV5-8	.	TRBJ2-1
TGTGCCAGCTCACCCCCGGGACTGCTTAATCACGAGCAGTACTTC	CASSPPGLLNHEQYF	.	15	TRBV18	.	TRBJ2-7
TGTGCCAGTAGTATAAGACTAGCGGGAGGCAATGAGCAGTTCTTC	CASSIRLAGGNEQFF	TRBD2	15	TRBV19	.	TRBJ2-1
TGCGCCAGCAGTGGGCCCCACGCCGGGCGAGATACGCAGTATTTT	CASSGPHAGRDTQYF	.	15	TRBV10-2	.	TRBJ2-3
TGTGCCAGTAGTATCGCGGCCTATACTGAAGCTTTCTTT	CASSIAAYTEAFF	.	13	TRBV19	.	TRBJ1-1
TGTGCCCCCGGGGGGGGGCCCACTGAAGCTTTCTTT	CAPGGGPTEAFF	.	12	TRBV5-4	.	TRBJ1-1
TGTGCCAGCAGGAGGGACAGGGGGTTGCCCGGGGAGCTGTTTTTT	CASRRDRGLPGELFF	TRBD1	15	TRBV2	.	TRBJ2-2
TGTGCCTGGATAGAGACAGGGGCCTATGGCTACACCTTC	CAWIETGAYGYTF	TRBD1	13	TRBV30	.	TRBJ1-2
TGCAGTGCTTGGACCCTTTCGGCAGCTTTCTTT	CSAWTLSAAFF	.	11	TRBV20-1	.	TRBJ1-1
TGCGCCAGCAGCTTGGTGGGACAGGGTTCATCGAACACTGAAGCTTTCTTT	CASSLVGQGSSNTEAFF	TRBD1	17	TRBV5-1	once	TRBJ1-1
TGTGCCAGCAGCTTAACAAGGGGACAGCCCCAGCATTTT	CASSLTRGQPQHF	.	13	TRBV13	.	TRBJ1-5
TGTGCCATCAGAGGACAGGGGAATCAGCCCCAGCATTTT	CAIRGQGNQPQHF	TRBD1	13	TRBV10-3	once	TRBJ1-5
TGTGCCACCTCCTCAGGGGATTGGTCCTACAATGAGCAGTTCTTC	CATSSGDWSYNEQFF	.	15	TRBV15	.	TRBJ2-1
TGTGCCACCAGCGCGACCCGGGACAAAAGGAAGGGCACCATATATTTT	CATSATRDKRKGTIYF	.	16	TRBV15	.	TRBJ1-3
TGTGCCAGCCGCGAAGGGGGCACTGGGGCCAACGTCCTGACTTTC	CASREGGTGANVLTF	TRBD1	15	TRBV6-4	once	TRBJ2-6
TGTGCCAGCAGGTTCGGGGGTCGCACTGAAGCTTTCTTT	CASRFGGRTEAFF	.	13	TRBV5-5	once	TRBJ1-1
TGTGCCAGCAGCTTACGCCGGGGAAGGATCTCTGGAAACACCATATATTTT	CASSLRRGRISGNTIYF	.	17	TRBV13	.	TRBJ1-3
TGTGCCAGCAGTGACGCGGCAGGGGGTTACAATGAGCAGTTCTTC	CASSDAAGGYNEQFF	TRBD1	15	TRBV6-4	.	TRBJ2-1
TGTGCCAGCAGCCCCCGGACAGTGAACACTGAAGCTTTCTTT	CASSPRTVNTEAFF	.	14	TRBV6-5	.	TRBJ1-1
TGTGCCAGCAGCTTAGCGGGGCAGGCAGATACGCAGTATTTT	CASSLAGQADTQYF	.	14	TRBV7-9	.	TRBJ2-3
TGTGCCAGCAGCCCGACGGAATTATCCTACGAGCAGTACTTC	CASSPTELSYEQYF	.	14	TRBV11-3	.	TRBJ2-7